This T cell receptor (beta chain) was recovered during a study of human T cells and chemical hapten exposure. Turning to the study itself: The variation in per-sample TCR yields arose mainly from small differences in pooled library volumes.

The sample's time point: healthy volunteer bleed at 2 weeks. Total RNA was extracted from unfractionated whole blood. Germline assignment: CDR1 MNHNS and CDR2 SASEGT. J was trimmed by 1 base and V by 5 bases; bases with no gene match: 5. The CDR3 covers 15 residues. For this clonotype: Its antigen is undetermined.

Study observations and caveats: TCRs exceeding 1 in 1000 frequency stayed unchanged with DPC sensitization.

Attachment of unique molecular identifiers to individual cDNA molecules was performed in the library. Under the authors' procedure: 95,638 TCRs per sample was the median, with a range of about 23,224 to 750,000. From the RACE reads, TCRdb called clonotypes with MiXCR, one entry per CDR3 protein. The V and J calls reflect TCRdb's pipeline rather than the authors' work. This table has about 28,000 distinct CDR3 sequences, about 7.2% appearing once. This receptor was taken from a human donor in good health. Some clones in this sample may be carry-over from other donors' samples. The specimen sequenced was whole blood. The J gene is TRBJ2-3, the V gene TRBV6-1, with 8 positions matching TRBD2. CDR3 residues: CASSRAGGGTDTQYF. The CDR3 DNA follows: TGTGCCAGCAGTAGGGCGGGAGGTGGCACAGATACGCAGTATTTT.